Following are 6 T cell receptor beta chains from one sample sequenced in a study of cytomegalovirus exposure and HLA in healthy donors. The PCR was carried out with 60 Vbeta primers and 13 Jbeta primers. Libraries were prepared by immunoSEQ multiplex PCR; TCRdb keeps only in-frame clonotypes and omits some of them. The sample consists of around 150,000 clones, about 74% of them appearing once. Sample: PBMCs. The receptors were sampled from a man between 40 and 49 years old in good health and CMV-seronegative.

The chain couples TRBV19 to TRBJ2-1, with 8 positions matching TRBD1. The CDR3 has 17 residues. Germline V lookup: CDR1 LNHDA, CDR2 SQIVND (reference sequence). Trimming cost V 3 bases and J 3 bases; bases outside gene matches: 10. The DNA of the CDR3 is TGTGCCAGTAGTATCCCGCGACAGGGGTCCGTCTACAATGAGCAGTTCTTC. It encodes CASSIPRQGSVYNEQFF.

This chain connects TRBV29-1 to TRBJ2-1; 8 positions match TRBD2. Germline V lookup: CDR1 SQVTM, CDR2 ANQGSEA. The CDR3 covers 18 residues. The J segment lost 0 bases and the V segment lost 3 bases, leaving 13 bases of the junction unmatched. The CDR3 DNA sequence: TGCAGCGTTGAGGGGACTAGACGCGTACGGAGCTCCTACAATGAGCAGTTCTTC. Encoded protein: CSVEGTRRVRSSYNEQFF.

V gene TRBV19 combines with J gene TRBJ2-3, with 10 nucleotides matching TRBD2. The CDR3 has 18 amino acids. Germline CDR1 LNHDA, CDR2 SQIVND (reference sequence). V was pared by 3 bases and J by 1 base, with 10 bases of the junction left unmatched. The CDR3 sequence: CASSMPSGGDERTDTQYF. In DNA form, the CDR3 reads TGTGCCAGTAGTATGCCTAGCGGGGGCGACGAACGCACAGATACGCAGTATTTT.

This sequence joins TRBV6-6 and TRBJ1-5, with D unresolved. V dropped 8 bases and J dropped 4 bases, with 9 bases sitting between them. Germline loops: CDR1 MNHNY, CDR2 SVGAGI (reference sequence). This CDR3 comprises 12 residues. CDR3 coding DNA: TGTGCCAGCCAACCCCAGAATCAGCCCCAGCATTTT. This codes for CASQPQNQPQHF.

V gene TRBV4-2 combines with J gene TRBJ2-7, with TRBD1 matching 10 bases. Germline V gene data show CDR1 as LGHNA and CDR2 as YNFKEQ. The CDR3 spans 15 residues. V gave up 5 bases and J gave up 7 bases; unmatched junction bases: 11. This CDR3 reads CASSDDGTGVGEQYF. DNA of the CDR3: TGTGCCAGCAGCGATGATGGGACAGGGGTGGGGGAGCAGTACTTC.

The chain has TRBV29-1 and TRBJ1-4; D is perhaps TRBD1 (6 bases). Trimming removed 4 bases at V and 0 bases at J, with 9 bases between. CDR3 length equals 14 residues. Germline CDR1 is SQVTM and CDR2 is ANQGSEA. CDR3 coding DNA: TGCAGCGTTGGGACAGCTTCAACTAATGAAAAACTGTTTTTT. Encoded protein: CSVGTASTNEKLFF.